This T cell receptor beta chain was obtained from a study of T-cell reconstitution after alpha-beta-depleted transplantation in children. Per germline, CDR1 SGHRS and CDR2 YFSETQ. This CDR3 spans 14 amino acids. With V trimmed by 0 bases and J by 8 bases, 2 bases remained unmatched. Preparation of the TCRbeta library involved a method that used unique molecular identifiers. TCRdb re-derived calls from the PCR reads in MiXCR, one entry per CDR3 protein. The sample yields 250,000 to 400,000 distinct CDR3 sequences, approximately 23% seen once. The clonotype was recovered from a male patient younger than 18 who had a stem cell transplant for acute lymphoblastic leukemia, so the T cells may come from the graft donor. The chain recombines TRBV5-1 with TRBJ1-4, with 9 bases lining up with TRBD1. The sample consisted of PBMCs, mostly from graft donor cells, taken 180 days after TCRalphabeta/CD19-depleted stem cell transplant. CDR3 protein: CASSLAGTGEKLFF. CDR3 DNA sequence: TGCGCCAGCAGCTTGGCCGGGACAGGGGAAAAACTGTTTTTT.